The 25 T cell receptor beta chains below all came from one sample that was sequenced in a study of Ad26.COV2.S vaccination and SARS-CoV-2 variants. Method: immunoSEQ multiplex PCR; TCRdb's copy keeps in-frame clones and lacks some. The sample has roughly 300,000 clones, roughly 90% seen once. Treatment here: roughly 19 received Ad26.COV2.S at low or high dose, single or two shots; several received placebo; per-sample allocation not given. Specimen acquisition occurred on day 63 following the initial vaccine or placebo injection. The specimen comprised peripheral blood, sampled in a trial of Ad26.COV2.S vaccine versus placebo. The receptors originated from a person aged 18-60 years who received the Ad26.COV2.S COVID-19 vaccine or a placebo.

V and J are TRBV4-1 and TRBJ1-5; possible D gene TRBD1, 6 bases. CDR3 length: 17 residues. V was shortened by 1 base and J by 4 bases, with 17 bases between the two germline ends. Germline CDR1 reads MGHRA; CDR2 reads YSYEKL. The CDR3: CASSQGVFQGRNQPQHF. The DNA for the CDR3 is TGCGCCAGCAGCCAAGGGGTATTTCAGGGGAGGAATCAGCCCCAGCATTTT.

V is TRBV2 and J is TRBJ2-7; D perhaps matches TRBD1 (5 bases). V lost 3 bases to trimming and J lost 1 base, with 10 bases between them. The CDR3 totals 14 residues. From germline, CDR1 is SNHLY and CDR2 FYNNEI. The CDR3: CASSEWQGSYEQYF. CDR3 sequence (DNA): TGTGCCAGCAGTGAGTGGCAGGGATCCTACGAGCAGTACTTC.

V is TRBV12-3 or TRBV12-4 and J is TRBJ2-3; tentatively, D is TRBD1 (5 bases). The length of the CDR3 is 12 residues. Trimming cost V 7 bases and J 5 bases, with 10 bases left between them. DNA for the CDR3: TGTGCCAGCACTCAGGGTGGAGATACGCAGTATTTT. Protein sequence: CASTQGGDTQYF.

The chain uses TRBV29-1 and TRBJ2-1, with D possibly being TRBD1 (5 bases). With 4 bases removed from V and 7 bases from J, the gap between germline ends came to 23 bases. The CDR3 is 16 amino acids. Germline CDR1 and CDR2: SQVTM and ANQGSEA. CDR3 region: CSVGPHDTGIGNEQFF. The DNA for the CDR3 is TGCAGCGTTGGCCCTCACGATACAGGAATTGGGAATGAGCAGTTCTTC.

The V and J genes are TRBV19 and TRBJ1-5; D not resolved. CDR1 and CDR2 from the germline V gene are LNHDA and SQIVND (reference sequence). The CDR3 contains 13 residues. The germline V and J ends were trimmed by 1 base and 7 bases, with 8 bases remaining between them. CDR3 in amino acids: CASSIGVRQPQHF. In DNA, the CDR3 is TGTGCCAGTAGTATAGGGGTGCGCCAGCCCCAGCATTTT. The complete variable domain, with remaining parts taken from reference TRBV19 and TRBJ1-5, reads DGGITQSPKYLFRKEGQNVTLSCEQNLNHDAMYWYRQDPGQGLRLIYYSQIVNDFQKGDIAEGYSVSREKKESFPLTVTSAQKNPTAFYLCASSIGVRQPQHFGDGTRLSIL.

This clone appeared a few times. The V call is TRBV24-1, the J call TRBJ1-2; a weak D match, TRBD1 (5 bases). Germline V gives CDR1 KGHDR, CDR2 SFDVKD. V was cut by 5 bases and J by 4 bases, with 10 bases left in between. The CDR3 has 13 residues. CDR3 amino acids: CATSAEGRYGYTF. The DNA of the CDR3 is TGTGCCACCAGTGCTGAGGGGCGCTATGGCTACACCTTC.

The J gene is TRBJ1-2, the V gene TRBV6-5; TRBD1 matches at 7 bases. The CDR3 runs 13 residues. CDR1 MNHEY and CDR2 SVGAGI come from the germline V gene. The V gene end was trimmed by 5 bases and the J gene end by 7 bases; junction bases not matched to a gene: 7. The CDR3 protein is CASSNRGDSGYTF. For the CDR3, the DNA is TGTGCCAGCAGTAACAGGGGAGACTCTGGCTACACCTTC.

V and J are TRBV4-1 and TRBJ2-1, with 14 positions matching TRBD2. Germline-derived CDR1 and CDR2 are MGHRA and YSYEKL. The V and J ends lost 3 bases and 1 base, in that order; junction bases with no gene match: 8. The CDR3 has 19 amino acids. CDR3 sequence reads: CASSHLGTSGSRSYNEQFF. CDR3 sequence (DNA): TGCGCCAGCAGCCACCTTGGGACTAGCGGGAGTAGGTCCTACAATGAGCAGTTCTTC.

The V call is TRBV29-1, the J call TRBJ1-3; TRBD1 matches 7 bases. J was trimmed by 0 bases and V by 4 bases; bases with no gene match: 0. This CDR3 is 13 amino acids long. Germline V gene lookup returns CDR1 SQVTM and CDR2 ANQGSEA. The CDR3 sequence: CSVAGGSGNTIYF. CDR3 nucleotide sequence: TGCAGCGTTGCAGGGGGCTCTGGAAACACCATATATTTT.

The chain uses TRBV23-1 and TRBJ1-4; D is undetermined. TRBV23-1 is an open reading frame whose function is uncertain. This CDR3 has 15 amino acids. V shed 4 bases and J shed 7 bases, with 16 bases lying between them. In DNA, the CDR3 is TGCGCCAGCAGTCGGAAACCCGGACGGAGTGAAAAACTGTTTTTT. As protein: CASSRKPGRSEKLFF.

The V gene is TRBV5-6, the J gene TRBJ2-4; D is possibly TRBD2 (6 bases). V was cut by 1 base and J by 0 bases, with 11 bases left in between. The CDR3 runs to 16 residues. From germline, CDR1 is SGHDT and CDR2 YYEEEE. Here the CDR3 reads CASSLTGRIAKNIQYF. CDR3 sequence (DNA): TGTGCCAGCAGCTTGACGGGGAGGATAGCCAAAAACATTCAGTACTTC.

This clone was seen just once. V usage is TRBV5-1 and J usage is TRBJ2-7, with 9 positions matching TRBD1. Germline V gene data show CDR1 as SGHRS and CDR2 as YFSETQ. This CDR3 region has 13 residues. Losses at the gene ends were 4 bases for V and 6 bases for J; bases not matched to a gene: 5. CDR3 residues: CASSPGTGLEQYF. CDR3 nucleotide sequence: TGCGCCAGCAGCCCAGGGACAGGGCTCGAGCAGTACTTC.

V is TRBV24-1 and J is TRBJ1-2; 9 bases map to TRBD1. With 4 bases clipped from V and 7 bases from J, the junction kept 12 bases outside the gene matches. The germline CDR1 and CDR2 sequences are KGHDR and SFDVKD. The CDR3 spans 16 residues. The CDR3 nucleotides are TGTGCCACCAGTGACCGGACAGGGGCCCCATTTTCTGGCTACACCTTC. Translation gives CATSDRTGAPFSGYTF.

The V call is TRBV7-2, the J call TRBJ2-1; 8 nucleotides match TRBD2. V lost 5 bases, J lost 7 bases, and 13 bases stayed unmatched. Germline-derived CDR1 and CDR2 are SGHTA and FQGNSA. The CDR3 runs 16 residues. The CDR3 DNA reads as TGTGCCAGCAGCCTTGGTGGTCGGGGGGGTCGGAATGAGCAGTTCTTC. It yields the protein CASSLGGRGGRNEQFF.

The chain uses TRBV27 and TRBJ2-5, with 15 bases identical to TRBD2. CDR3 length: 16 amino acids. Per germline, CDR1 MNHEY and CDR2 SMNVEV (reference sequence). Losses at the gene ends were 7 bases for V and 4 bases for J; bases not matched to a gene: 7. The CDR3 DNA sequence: TGTGCCAGCAACCCGGGACTAGCGGGAGGAGGAGAGACCCAGTACTTC. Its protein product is CASNPGLAGGGETQYF.

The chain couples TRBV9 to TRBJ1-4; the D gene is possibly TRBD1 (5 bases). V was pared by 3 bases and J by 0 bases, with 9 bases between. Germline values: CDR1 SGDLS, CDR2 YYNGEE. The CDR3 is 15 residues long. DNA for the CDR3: TGTGCCAGCAGCGCCCGGGGGACAACTAATGAAAAACTGTTTTTT. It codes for CASSARGTTNEKLFF.

The CDR3 nucleotides are TGTGCCAGCAGCTTAGAGGGACAGGGATACGAGCAGTACTTC. Its translation is CASSLEGQGYEQYF. This chain uses TRBV7-2 with TRBJ2-7; TRBD1 matches 9 bases. J gave up 4 bases and V 1 base, and 2 bases lay outside the gene matches. Germline lookup yields CDR1 SGHTA and CDR2 FQGNSA. There are 14 residues in the CDR3. The whole variable domain, filled in from reference TRBV7-2 and TRBJ2-7, reads GAGVSQSPSNKVTEKGKDVELRCDPISGHTALYWYRQSLGQGLEFLIYFQGNSAPDKSGLPSDRFSAERTGGSVSTLTIQRTQQEDSAVYLCASSLEGQGYEQYFGPGTRLTVT.

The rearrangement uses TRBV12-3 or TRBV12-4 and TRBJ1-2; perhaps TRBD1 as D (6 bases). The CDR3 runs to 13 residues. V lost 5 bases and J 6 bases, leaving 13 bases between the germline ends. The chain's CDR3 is CASSAQGKDGYTF. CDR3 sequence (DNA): TGTGCCAGCAGTGCACAGGGTAAGGATGGCTACACCTTC.

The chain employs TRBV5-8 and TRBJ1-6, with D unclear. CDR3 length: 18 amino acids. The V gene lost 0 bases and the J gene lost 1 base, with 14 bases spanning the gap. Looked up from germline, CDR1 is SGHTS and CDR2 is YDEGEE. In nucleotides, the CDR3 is TGTGCCAGCAGCTTGGCCTCGGCCGGGATATCCTATAATTCACCCCTCCACTTT. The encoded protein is CASSLASAGISYNSPLHF. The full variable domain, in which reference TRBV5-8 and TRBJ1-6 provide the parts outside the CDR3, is EAGVTQSPTHLIKTRGQQATLRCSPISGHTSVYWYQQALGLGLQFLLWYDEGEERNRGNFPPRFSGRQFPNYSSELNVNALELEDSALYLCASSLASAGISYNSPLHFGNGTRLTVT.

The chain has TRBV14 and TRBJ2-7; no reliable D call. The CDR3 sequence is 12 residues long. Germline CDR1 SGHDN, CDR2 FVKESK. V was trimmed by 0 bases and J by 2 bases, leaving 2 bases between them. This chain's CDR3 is CASSQETYEQYF. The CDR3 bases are TGTGCCAGCAGCCAAGAAACCTACGAGCAGTACTTC.

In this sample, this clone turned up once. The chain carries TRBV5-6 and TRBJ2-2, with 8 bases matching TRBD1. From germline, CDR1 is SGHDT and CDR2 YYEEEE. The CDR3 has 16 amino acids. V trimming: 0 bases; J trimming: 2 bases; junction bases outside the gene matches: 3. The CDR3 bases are TGTGCCAGCAGCTTGGGGACAGGGATCAACACCGGGGAGCTGTTTTTT. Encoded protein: CASSLGTGINTGELFF.

CDR3 DNA sequence: TGTGCCATCAGTGGCGGGACAACTAATGAAAAACTGTTTTTT. Residues: CAISGGTTNEKLFF. V gene TRBV10-3 combines with J gene TRBJ1-4; D uncertain. V dropped 4 bases and J dropped 0 bases, with 6 bases sitting between them. The CDR3 is 14 amino acids. Germline assignment: CDR1 ENHRY and CDR2 SYGVKD.

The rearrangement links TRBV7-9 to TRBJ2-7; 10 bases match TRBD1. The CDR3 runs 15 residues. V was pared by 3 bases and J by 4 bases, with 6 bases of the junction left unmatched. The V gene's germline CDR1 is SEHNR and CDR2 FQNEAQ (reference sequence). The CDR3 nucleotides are TGTGCCAGCAGCTTGGGGACAGGGGCCTCTTACGAGCAGTACTTC. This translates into CASSLGTGASYEQYF.

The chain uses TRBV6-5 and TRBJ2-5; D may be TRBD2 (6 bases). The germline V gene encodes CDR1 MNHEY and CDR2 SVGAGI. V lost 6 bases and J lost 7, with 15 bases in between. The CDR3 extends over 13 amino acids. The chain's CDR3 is CASSLTGVRTQYF. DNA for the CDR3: TGTGCCAGCAGCCTCACGGGGGTGCGGACCCAGTACTTC.

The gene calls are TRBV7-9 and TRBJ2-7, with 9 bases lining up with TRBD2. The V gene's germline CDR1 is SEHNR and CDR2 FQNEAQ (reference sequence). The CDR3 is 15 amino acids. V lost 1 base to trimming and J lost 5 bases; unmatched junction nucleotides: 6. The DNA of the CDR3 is TGTGCCAGCAGCTTAGGTAGCGGGGGTATCCACGAGCAGTACTTC. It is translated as CASSLGSGGIHEQYF.